This entry lists 20 T cell receptor beta chains sequenced from one sample in a study of shared T cell receptors in the human thymus. Clones were sequenced by immunoSEQ multiplex PCR, and TCRdb holds only the in-frame ones, with some missing. There are fewer than 700,000 clones in the sample; 70% to 90% occur only once, and 0.0095% to 0.011% lies in the top ten. These records were also assigned to another study, of human thymus T cells.

The sequenced material came from thymocytes. The receptors here all came from a boy in the first two years of life with a congenital heart defect.

The chain carries TRBV9 and TRBJ2-7; 12 bases align to TRBD1. From germline, CDR1 is SGDLS and CDR2 YYNGEE. The CDR3 contains 15 residues. J was trimmed by 5 bases and V by 4 bases; bases with no gene match: 7. For the CDR3, the DNA is TGTGCCAGCAGCTCCGGGACAGGGGGCGAGGACGAGCAGTACTTC. Protein product: CASSSGTGGEDEQYF. The entire variable domain, with the rest obtained from reference TRBV9 and TRBJ2-7, is as follows: DSGVTQTPKHLITATGQRVTLRCSPRSGDLSVYWYQQSLDQGLQFLIQYYNGEERAKGNILERFSAQQFPDLHSELNLSSLELGDSALYFCASSSGTGGEDEQYFGPGTRLTVT.

The chain recombines TRBV15 with TRBJ2-7; TRBD1 aligns across 9 bases. V shed 5 bases and J 7 bases; nucleotides not matched to a gene: 6. Germline CDR1 LNHNV, CDR2 YYDKDF (reference sequence). The CDR3 has 13 amino acids. CDR3 sequence reads: CATSANRGREQYF. In DNA, the CDR3 is TGTGCCACCAGCGCGAACAGGGGGCGTGAGCAGTACTTC.

V gene TRBV19 combines with J gene TRBJ1-1, with 8 bases that match TRBD1. In germline, CDR1 is LNHDA, CDR2 SQIVND (reference sequence). V lost 0 bases and J lost 2; bases outside the gene matches: 5. This CDR3 has 16 amino acids. CDR3 amino acids: CASSIDLDRANTEAFF. CDR3 in DNA: TGTGCCAGTAGTATAGACCTGGACAGGGCTAACACTGAAGCTTTCTTT.

This sequence joins TRBV5-4 and TRBJ2-2; perhaps TRBD1 as D (8 bases). The CDR3 runs to 15 residues. The germline V and J ends were trimmed by 3 bases and 7 bases, with 16 bases remaining between them. Germline loops: CDR1 SGHNT, CDR2 YYREEE (reference sequence). The CDR3 nucleotides are TGTGCCAGCAGCTACACAGGGGGGGGGAGCGGGGAGCTGTTTTTT. This encodes CASSYTGGGSGELFF.

This rearrangement joins TRBV5-1 to TRBJ1-5; 8 bases are shared with TRBD1. Germline CDR1 reads SGHRS; CDR2 reads YFSETQ. The CDR3 runs 13 residues. The J segment lost 7 bases and the V segment lost 9 bases, leaving 9 bases of the junction unmatched. The CDR3 region is CATGQGGGQPQHF. CDR3 sequence (DNA): TGCGCCACCGGACAGGGCGGTGGACAGCCCCAGCATTTT.

This sequence joins TRBV28 and TRBJ2-7; TRBD1 matches at 10 bases. Trimming cost V 7 bases and J 2 bases; bases outside gene matches: 14. The germline CDR1 and CDR2 sequences are MDHEN and SYDVKM. The CDR3 covers 17 residues. The CDR3 DNA follows: TGTGCCAGCACAATACGGGGGGGACAGGGGTTCCCCTACGAGCAGTACTTC. It translates to CASTIRGGQGFPYEQYF.

This sequence joins TRBV4-2 and TRBJ2-7; TRBD1 matches at 7 bases. This CDR3 comprises 14 residues. Trimming removed 0 bases from V and 9 bases from J; junction bases left unmatched: 8. CDR1 and CDR2 (germline): LGHNA, YNFKEQ. CDR3 residues: CASSQDEGAPSQYF. CDR3 coding DNA: TGTGCCAGCAGCCAAGATGAGGGGGCCCCCTCGCAGTACTTC.

The chain carries TRBV11-3 and TRBJ2-7; TRBD2 aligns across 12 bases. The CDR3 is 18 amino acids. The V segment lost 0 bases and the J segment 5 bases; nucleotides outside the gene matches: 11. Germline loops: CDR1 SGHNT, CDR2 YENEEA. The CDR3 sequence is CASSLDPRLAGEFNEQYF. The DNA for the CDR3 is TGTGCCAGCAGCTTAGACCCCAGACTAGCGGGAGAATTTAACGAGCAGTACTTC. Full variable domain (missing parts from reference TRBV11-3 and TRBJ2-7): EAGVVQSPRYKIIEKKQPVAFWCNPISGHNTLYWYLQNLGQGPELLIRYENEEAVDDSQLPKDRFSAERLKGVDSTLKIQPAELGDSAVYLCASSLDPRLAGEFNEQYFGPGTRLTVT.

The chain joins TRBV5-5 to TRBJ2-3, with D possibly matching TRBD2 (7 bases). The germline V gene has CDR1 SGHKS and CDR2 YYEKEE (reference sequence). CDR3 length equals 14 residues. The V end lost 4 bases, the J end lost 8 bases, and 17 bases lay between the germline ends. CDR3 loop: CASSPPPRGGTQYF. The CDR3 DNA reads as TGTGCCAGCAGCCCTCCGCCTAGGGGGGGTACGCAGTATTTT.

This clone has a single count. V usage is TRBV7-8 and J usage is TRBJ2-1; D gene unclear. Trimming stripped 1 base from V and 0 bases from J, with 13 bases between. The V gene's germline CDR1 is SGHVS and CDR2 FQNEAQ. The CDR3 sequence is 17 residues long. CDR3 coding DNA: TGTGCCAGCAGCTTAGTGCGGTGCTCAAGCTCCTACAATGAGCAGTTCTTC. This sequence encodes CASSLVRCSSSYNEQFF.

V and J are TRBV7-9 and TRBJ2-7, with D possibly being TRBD1 (5 bases). The length of the CDR3 is 15 residues. CDR1 is SEHNR, CDR2 FQNEAQ, per germline (reference sequence). V was cut by 6 bases and J by 0 bases, with 15 bases left in between. DNA for the CDR3: TGTGCCAGCAGTCCGAAGGGGCCTCTCTCCTACGAGCAGTACTTC. Translation: CASSPKGPLSYEQYF.

This clone was recorded once. The J gene is TRBJ2-7, the V gene TRBV11-3, with no clear D. V lost 4 bases to trimming and J lost 2 bases, with 9 bases between them. Germline values: CDR1 SGHNT, CDR2 YENEEA. The CDR3 totals 13 residues. The CDR3 here is CASSSSAPYEQYF. Written as DNA, the CDR3 is TGTGCCAGCAGCTCAAGTGCGCCCTACGAGCAGTACTTC.

The V call is TRBV30, the J call TRBJ2-2, with 16 bases matching TRBD2. V shed 1 base and J 3 bases; nucleotides not matched to a gene: 17. CDR1 and CDR2 from the germline V gene are GTSNPN and SVGIG (reference sequence). This CDR3 comprises 22 residues. CDR3 region: CAWSGVGLAGGPSDSYTGELFF. The CDR3 DNA reads as TGTGCCTGGAGTGGGGTGGGACTAGCGGGAGGGCCCTCTGATTCTTACACCGGGGAGCTGTTTTTT. Full variable domain (remainder filled in from reference TRBV30 and TRBJ2-2): SQTIHQWPATLVQPVGSPLSLECTVEGTSNPNLYWYRQAAGRGLQLLFYSVGIGQISSEVPQNLSASRPQDRQFILSSKKLLLSDSGFYLCAWSGVGLAGGPSDSYTGELFFGEGSRLTVL.

The CDR3 spells CASSYPSRGGETQYF. Written as DNA, the CDR3 is TGTGCCAGCAGTTACCCCAGCAGGGGTGGCGAGACCCAGTACTTC. The chain employs TRBV6-5 and TRBJ2-5, with D possibly matching TRBD1 (6 bases). V was clipped by 2 bases and J by 5 bases, with 15 bases between them. The CDR3 totals 15 residues. Per the germline V gene, CDR1 is MNHEY and CDR2 is SVGAGI.

This chain uses TRBV14 with TRBJ1-1, with D possibly being TRBD1 (6 bases). V was pared by 2 bases and J by 4 bases, with 11 bases between. The CDR3 is made up of 14 amino acids. Germline V CDR1 and CDR2: SGHDN, FVKESK. CDR3 sequence (DNA): TGTGCCAGCAGCCAACAGGGGCTGACCACTGAAGCTTTCTTT. Translation gives CASSQQGLTTEAFF.

The chain combines TRBV6-1 with TRBJ2-5; TRBD2 matches 11 bases. Trimming took 4 bases from V and 3 from J; bases not matched to a gene: 4. The CDR3 sequence is 15 residues long. Germline loops: CDR1 MNHNS, CDR2 SASEGT. CDR3 in DNA: TGTGCCAGCAGTGCGGGGACTAGCGGAAAAGAGACCCAGTACTTC. Encoded protein: CASSAGTSGKETQYF.

This rearrangement joins TRBV29-1 to TRBJ2-2; 14 bases are shared with TRBD2. The germline V gene encodes CDR1 SQVTM and CDR2 ANQGSEA. The CDR3 covers 18 residues. V lost 4 bases, J lost 3 bases, and 10 bases stayed unmatched. CDR3 nucleotide sequence: TGCAGCGTTGTCGGGGCTGGACTAGCGGGAGGCCACACCGGGGAGCTGTTTTTT. It encodes CSVVGAGLAGGHTGELFF.

The gene calls are TRBV6-1 and TRBJ2-1, with D possibly TRBD1 on 5 matching bases. Germline CDR1 MNHNS, CDR2 SASEGT. Trimming stripped 4 bases from V and 2 bases from J, with 18 bases between. This CDR3 comprises 17 residues. The CDR3 nucleotides are TGTGCCAGCAGTGCCCCCCTGTGGCAGGGCCCCTACAATGAGCAGTTCTTC. It encodes CASSAPLWQGPYNEQFF.

The V call is TRBV2, the J call TRBJ1-3; D gene uncertain. The V and J ends lost 3 bases and 8 bases respectively, with 5 bases between them. The V gene's germline CDR1 is SNHLY and CDR2 FYNNEI. CDR3 size: 11 residues. CDR3 amino acids: CASSERDTIYF. Written as DNA, the CDR3 is TGTGCCAGCAGTGAGAGGGACACCATATATTTT.

The chain recombines TRBV19 with TRBJ1-5; D ambiguous. The CDR3 loop spans 12 amino acids. Germline CDR1 LNHDA, CDR2 SQIVND (reference sequence). The V end lost 6 bases, the J end lost 5 bases, and 8 bases lay between the germline ends. The CDR3 DNA follows: TGTGCCAGTAGCCGGGGAGATCAGCCCCAGCATTTT. This gives the protein CASSRGDQPQHF.